This T cell receptor beta chain was sequenced for a study of blood T cell repertoires in COVID-19. Losses at the gene ends were 2 bases for V and 6 bases for J; bases not matched to a gene: 2. Germline lookup yields CDR1 SGDLS and CDR2 YYNGEE. The CDR3 consists of 13 residues. This table comes from immunoSEQ multiplex PCR, and its TCRdb copy is limited to in-frame clones, with some not included. This sample yields just over 300,000 clones, of which 75% to 90% are seen a single time; roughly 2.3% belongs to the top ten. Ages ranged from about 18 to 89 years, with residence in some 25 US areas. The chain combines TRBV9 with TRBJ1-1; 9 bases agree with TRBD1. The specimen sequenced was PBMCs or T cells enriched from blood (not recorded which). This sequence originates from a man aged 30-40 years who had recovered from COVID-19. The CDR3 DNA sequence: TGTGCCAGCAGCGTCCGACAGGGGGCTGAAGCTTTCTTT. Its protein product is CASSVRQGAEAFF.